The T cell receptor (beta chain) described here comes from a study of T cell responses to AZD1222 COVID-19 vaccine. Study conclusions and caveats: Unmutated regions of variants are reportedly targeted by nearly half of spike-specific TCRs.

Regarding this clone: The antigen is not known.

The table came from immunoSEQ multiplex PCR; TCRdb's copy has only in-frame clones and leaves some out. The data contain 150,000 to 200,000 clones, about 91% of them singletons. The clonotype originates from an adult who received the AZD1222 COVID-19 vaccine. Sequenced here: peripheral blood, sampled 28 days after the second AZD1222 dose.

The CDR3, as DNA: TGTGCCAGCAGTGCCAGTCCCTCACGAGGCTATGGCTACACCTTC. This gives the protein CASSASPSRGYGYTF. The V call is TRBV28, the J call TRBJ1-2, with D unresolved. In germline, CDR1 is MDHEN, CDR2 SYDVKM. CDR3 length equals 15 residues. V lost 5 bases and J lost 4, with 17 bases in between.